Ten or more counts support the clone carrying this T cell receptor (beta chain). One entry per CDR3 protein results from TCRdb running MiXCR on the 5' RACE reads. The sample yields roughly 38,000 distinct CDR3 sequences, approximately 19% seen once. V gave up 3 bases and J gave up 5 bases, with 8 bases separating them. The CDR3 is 13 residues long. The sequence was obtained from a female donor with breast cancer. The sequencing input was naive CD4+ T cells sorted from a lymph node. Subset: naive CD4+ T cells, CD4+CD45RA+CD25-. The J gene is TRBJ2-1, the V gene TRBV12-3 or TRBV12-4; D not certain. CDR3 bases: TGTGCCAGCAGTTTGGGTCTAAACAATGAGCAGTTCTTC. It yields the protein CASSLGLNNEQFF.